This T cell receptor (beta chain) derives from a study of response to subunit inactivated influenza vaccine listed by TCRdb under 2018. For the wider study: Deep quantitative profiling of the T cell receptor repertoire was used in the study to follow responses to a trivalent subunit inactivated influenza vaccine.

The paper as a whole reports these results and caveats: According to the authors, only a limited number of new T cells may be recruited by each seasonal influenza vaccination.

CDR1 and CDR2 are drawn from the germline V gene: SGHTA, FQGNSA. The V end gives up 7 bases and the J end 0 bases, leaving 4 bases in the junction not matched to a gene. The CDR3 covers 14 residues, taking in both the cysteine and the phenylalanine. Of the read, only the CDR3 DNA is kept; its 42 bases are in frame from base 1. This clonotype came up a few times. Its antigen is not yet known. The record has no base qualities; no much larger clone is one base away. Library preparation employed RT-PCR. Sequencing took place on an Illumina HiSeq 2500. Clones were called with MiXCR by TCRdb after fastp trimmed the public reads at Q25, and only in-frame beta chains were retained. Records with the same CDR3 protein are collapsed into one entry carrying the most frequent genes and DNA. Counted in this sample were about 520,000 distinct CDR3 sequences; around 25% of them appeared once. Together, the top ten hold less than 2.5% of the sample.

Specimen: CD4+ T cells sorted from PBMCs, collected around 5 days after vaccination. This receptor was taken from a man aged 45 to 65 who received an inactivated influenza vaccine. Donor details come from another sample of the same person, matched by shared clones. Recombination joined TRBV7-2 with TRBJ2-7, with 9 junctional bases fitting TRBD2. The bases are TGTGCCAGCATTCTTAGCGGGAGCTCCTACGAGCAGTACTTC. Protein translation: CASILSGSSYEQYF.